This T cell receptor beta chain was captured by sequencing in a study of blood T cells in healthy people across ages. Regarding the study as a whole: With age, beta diversity per million T cells declined roughly linearly, significantly by 30 to 40. Higher diversity, along with more naive CD4+ cells, distinguished long-lived donors from aged donors.

The CDR3 is made up of 16 amino acids. Germline V CDR1 and CDR2: SGDLS, YYNGEE. Next came a second PCR, run for 7 to 11 cycles, which used a sample-barcoded 5' primer along with a J-beta primer mix. Tags on each cDNA molecule came from a template-switch adaptor with 12 random nucleotides. TCRdb called the 5' RACE reads again in MiXCR, with one record for every CDR3 protein. The sample has about a million distinct CDR3 sequences, around 54% seen once; the top ten hold about a fifth. This clonotype has more than one count but fewer than ten. Its specificity is not known. The sequencing input was blood. V and J are TRBV9 and TRBJ2-7, with 14 bases that match TRBD2. The J call is doubtful: the DNA matches TRBJ2-5 better. The TCR sequence derives from a woman aged 60 to 75 in good health. The CDR3: CASSVEGLAGVGTQYF. In nucleotides, the CDR3 is TGTGCCAGCAGCGTAGAGGGACTAGCGGGAGTCGGGACCCAGTACTTC.